The 10 T cell receptor beta chains listed next were all sequenced from one sample in a study of shared clonotypes between healthy human individuals. Method: immunoSEQ multiplex PCR; TCRdb's copy keeps in-frame clones and lacks some. The sample records a few million clones, approximately 93% being singletons. Sequencing used naive CD4+ T cells from PBMCs. As for subset: CD45RA+ positively selected. The receptors were gathered from a young man in good health. Some clones in this sample may be carry-over from other donors' samples.

The chain recombines TRBV6-5 with TRBJ1-1; TRBD1 is a possible D gene (5 bases). The CDR3 runs to 13 residues. With 4 bases removed from V and 11 bases from J, the gap between germline ends came to 17 bases. Germline lookup yields CDR1 MNHEY and CDR2 SVGAGI. The CDR3 loop is CASSLPGAREAFF. The CDR3 DNA reads as TGTGCCAGCAGTTTGCCTGGGGCCCGAGAGGCTTTCTTT.

The rearrangement joins TRBV28 to TRBJ1-4, with D hard to call. V lost 4 bases and J lost 0, with 12 bases in between. Germline V CDR1 and CDR2: MDHEN, SYDVKM. The CDR3 runs to 16 residues. The CDR3 sequence: CASSSRDPSTNEKLFF. CDR3 nucleotides: TGTGCCAGCAGTTCGCGAGATCCTTCAACTAATGAAAAACTGTTTTTT.

The rearrangement uses TRBV28 and TRBJ1-2, with TRBD1 identical over 7 bases. The CDR3 is made up of 14 amino acids. Germline assignment: CDR1 MDHEN and CDR2 SYDVKM. Trimming at V came to 6 bases and at J to 2 bases, leaving 6 bases not matched to a gene. The CDR3 spells CASSSTGANYGYTF. CDR3 in DNA: TGTGCCAGCAGCAGCACAGGGGCGAACTATGGCTACACCTTC.

Remarks on this clone: Additional DNA sequences in this sample encode the identical CDR3. The chain has TRBV28 and TRBJ1-5; D is unresolved. The germline CDR1 and CDR2 sequences are MDHEN and SYDVKM. Between the trimmed V and J ends, which lost 2 bases and 7 bases, there was a span of 3 bases. The CDR3 has 11 amino acids. The CDR3: CASSLEQPQHF. The CDR3 DNA reads as TGTGCCAGCAGTTTAGAACAGCCCCAGCATTTT.

J is TRBJ2-5 and V is TRBV5-1; D might be TRBD2 (5 bases). Trimming stripped 4 bases from V and 0 bases from J, with 10 bases between. The CDR3 has 14 residues. Germline CDR1 SGHRS, CDR2 YFSETQ. The CDR3 loop is CASSRTANQETQYF. As DNA, the CDR3 is TGCGCCAGCAGCAGGACTGCTAACCAAGAGACCCAGTACTTC.

The rearrangement uses TRBV7-9 and TRBJ1-1; no reliable D call. Germline-derived CDR1 and CDR2 are SEHNR and FQNEAQ (reference sequence). This CDR3 comprises 13 residues. V was trimmed by 2 bases and J by 1 base, leaving 5 bases between them. DNA for the CDR3: TGTGCCAGCAGCTTACATAAGAACACTGAAGCTTTCTTT. As protein: CASSLHKNTEAFF. The whole variable domain, remainder taken from reference TRBV7-9 and TRBJ1-1, is DTGVSQNPRHKITKRGQNVTFRCDPISEHNRLYWYRQTLGQGPEFLTYFQNEAQLEKSRLLSDRFSAERPKGSFSTLEIQRTEQGDSAMYLCASSLHKNTEAFFGQGTRLTVV.

This chain connects TRBV19 to TRBJ1-1; the match to TRBD1 covers 7 bases. CDR3 length equals 17 residues. V shed 4 bases, J shed 0 bases, and the junction held 11 bases outside the gene matches. Looked up from germline, CDR1 is LNHDA and CDR2 is SQIVND (reference sequence). In DNA, the CDR3 is TGTGCCAGTAGTAACGGGAGGGGGCGTTACATGAACACTGAAGCTTTCTTT. Translated, it gives CASSNGRGRYMNTEAFF.

This clone was seen just once. The V and J genes are TRBV28 and TRBJ2-7, with 11 bases aligning to TRBD2. The junction had 9 bases not matched to a gene; V was cut back by 8 bases and J by 6 bases. The CDR3 contains 14 residues. CDR1 is MDHEN, CDR2 SYDVKM, per germline. CDR3 nucleotide sequence: TGTGCCAGCTCTCTAACTAGCGGGAGCCTCGAGCAGTACTTC. This codes for CASSLTSGSLEQYF.

The chain is built from TRBV29-1 and TRBJ2-4; no clear D. The CDR3 totals 13 residues. The V gene's germline CDR1 is SQVTM and CDR2 ANQGSEA. Trimming shortened V by 6 bases and J by 0 bases, and 9 bases separated the two germline ends. This chain's CDR3 is CSVLLPAKNIQYF. Here the CDR3 DNA reads TGCAGCGTCCTTTTACCAGCCAAAAACATTCAGTACTTC.

This chain joins TRBV29-1 and TRBJ1-1; no firm D call. The V gene lost 2 bases and the J gene lost 1 base, with 8 bases spanning the gap. The CDR3 is 13 amino acids. The germline V gene has CDR1 SQVTM and CDR2 ANQGSEA. The CDR3 loop reads CSVERAENTEAFF. Written as DNA, the CDR3 is TGCAGCGTTGAAAGGGCGGAGAACACTGAAGCTTTCTTT.